The entry below describes one T cell receptor (beta chain). The sample is drawn from a study of blood T cell repertoires in COVID-19. The overall study: From the United States, Italy and Spain came samples of acute and convalescent COVID-19. Nucleic acid was either cDNA or gDNA, and it came from T cells, B-cell-depleted T cells, or PBMCs.

The germline V gene has CDR1 DFQATT and CDR2 SNEGSKA (reference sequence). CDR3 length: 11 residues. Deletions cut 5 bases from V and 9 bases from J, with 13 bases between. How the authors handled the data: Reference gene primers were amplified, and this amplification served to estimate nucleated cell counts. Only in-frame clones appear in the TCRdb table, and some are missing; sequencing was by immunoSEQ multiplex PCR. V and J calls and clone size are those listed in that table; D and trimming were worked out from the DNA. The data contain under 100,000 clones, around 88% of them singletons. The receptor was isolated from a man younger than 40 with acute or convalescent COVID-19. The chain uses TRBV20-1 and TRBJ2-5, with D perhaps TRBD1 (5 bases). Sequencing was done on a sample of peripheral blood. The CDR3 sequence is CSADSLAAQYF. The CDR3 coding sequence is TGCAGTGCTGACAGCCTCGCGGCCCAGTACTTC.